The 10 T cell receptor beta chains below all came from one sample that was sequenced in a study of CD8 T cells in Susac syndrome (dated by TCRdb to about 2019). Receptor libraries were prepared by the immunoSEQ multiplex PCR assay. RNA was extracted using the RNeasy kit, and about 0.45 to 1 ug of the RNA was reverse transcribed with random hexamers. TCRdb trimmed the raw reads at Q25, called clones with MiXCR and kept productive beta chains. Rows matching on CDR3 protein sequence are summarized as one entry with the most common DNA and genes. The sample includes around 180,000 distinct CDR3 sequences, with around 95% observed a single time. About 0.15% of the sample goes to the ten largest clones. Sequenced input: CD8+ T cells from PBMCs. These receptors were obtained from a human donor with multiple sclerosis.

The chain uses TRBV20-1 and TRBJ2-7, with D possibly matching TRBD2 (6 bases). Germline V gives CDR1 DFQATT, CDR2 SNEGSKA (reference sequence). V was pared by 0 bases and J by 6 bases, with 15 bases between. There are 14 residues in the CDR3. CDR3 amino acids: CSARDKGGFLEQYF. The CDR3, as DNA: TGCAGTGCTAGAGATAAAGGAGGGTTTCTCGAGCAGTACTTC.

V gene TRBV4-1 combines with J gene TRBJ1-4, with 7 nucleotides matching TRBD1. The CDR3 length is 16 residues. The germline V gene encodes CDR1 MGHRA and CDR2 YSYEKL. The V and J ends lost 0 bases and 5 bases, in that order; junction bases with no gene match: 6. The CDR3 bases are TGCGCCAGCAGCCAAGATGGGGGACAGCCGAATGAAAAACTGTTTTTT. Its translation is CASSQDGGQPNEKLFF.

The rearrangement links TRBV7-4 to TRBJ2-3, with 8 bases lining up with TRBD1. This CDR3 comprises 16 residues. Germline CDR1 SGHVT, CDR2 SQSDAQ. V lost 6 bases, J lost 0 bases, and 8 bases stayed unmatched. The CDR3 DNA follows: TGTGCCAGCAGGGCGCCGCGGACAGGGAGCACAGATACGCAGTATTTT. Translation: CASRAPRTGSTDTQYF. Using reference TRBV7-4 and TRBJ2-3 for the parts outside the CDR3, the full variable domain is GAGVSQSPRYKVAKRGRDVALRCDSISGHVTLYWYRQTLGQGSEVLTYSQSDAQRDKSGRPSGRFSAERPERSVSTLKIQRTEQGDSAVYLCASRAPRTGSTDTQYFGPGTRLTVL.

CDR3 DNA sequence: TGCAGTGCTAGAGGAGGGGGGGACACTGAAGCTTTCTTT. Translated: CSARGGGDTEAFF. The rearrangement joins TRBV20-1 to TRBJ1-1, with D possibly TRBD1 on 6 matching bases. This CDR3 has 13 residues. The germline V and J ends were trimmed by 1 base and 3 bases, with 9 bases remaining between them. The V gene's germline CDR1 is DFQATT and CDR2 SNEGSKA (reference sequence).

This clonotype was picked up one time. This chain connects TRBV28 to TRBJ2-3, with TRBD2 as a possible D gene (5 bases). This CDR3 has 16 residues. The germline V gene has CDR1 MDHEN and CDR2 SYDVKM. V dropped 3 bases and J dropped 5 bases, with 18 bases sitting between them. DNA for the CDR3: TGTGCCAGCAGTTTGGTCCAGGCGGGCACCCAAGATACGCAGTATTTT. Amino acids: CASSLVQAGTQDTQYF.

The rearrangement links TRBV9 to TRBJ2-1, with no clear D. The CDR3 consists of 11 residues. Trimming pared 2 bases from V and 9 bases from J, leaving 6 bases between. Germline CDR1 reads SGDLS; CDR2 reads YYNGEE. The CDR3 spells CASSVLPEQFF. As DNA, the CDR3 is TGTGCCAGCAGCGTTCTGCCTGAGCAGTTCTTC.

The CDR3 DNA follows: TGTGCCAGTAGTAGCCGGACGACTCCTACAGGCTACACCTTC. It codes for CASSSRTTPTGYTF. The rearrangement joins TRBV19 to TRBJ1-2; D gene uncertain. The V gene's germline CDR1 is LNHDA and CDR2 SQIVND (reference sequence). V shed 4 bases and J shed 8 bases, with 17 bases lying between them. The CDR3 runs to 14 residues. Looking up the rest from reference TRBV19 and TRBJ1-2 gives the full variable domain: DGGITQSPKYLFRKEGQNVTLSCEQNLNHDAMYWYRQDPGQGLRLIYYSQIVNDFQKGDIAEGYSVSREKKESFPLTVTSAQKNPTAFYLCASSSRTTPTGYTFGSGTRLTVV.

The chain joins TRBV20-1 to TRBJ1-2, with TRBD1 identical over 9 bases. Germline V gene lookup returns CDR1 DFQATT and CDR2 SNEGSKA (reference sequence). This CDR3 has 17 residues. The V and J ends lost 1 base and 8 bases, in that order; junction bases with no gene match: 17. The CDR3 DNA reads TGCAGTGCTAGAGGGTACCGGGACAGGGCATCAACTGGCGGCTACACCTTC. This translates into CSARGYRDRASTGGYTF.

The rearrangement links TRBV14 to TRBJ2-7; D is ambiguous. Germline lookup yields CDR1 SGHDN and CDR2 FVKESK. Trimming stripped 3 bases from V and 0 bases from J, with 3 bases between. CDR3 length equals 12 residues. CDR3 in amino acids: CASSHASYEQYF. The CDR3 DNA follows: TGTGCCAGCAGCCACGCCTCCTACGAGCAGTACTTC.

The V gene is TRBV28, the J gene TRBJ2-7, with 11 bases aligning to TRBD2. The CDR3 consists of 15 residues. The germline gives CDR1 MDHEN, CDR2 SYDVKM. Losses at the gene ends were 5 bases for V and 1 base for J; bases not matched to a gene: 4. The CDR3, as DNA: TGTGCCAGCAGTACTAGCGGGGGCCTTTCCTACGAGCAGTACTTC. The encoded protein is CASSTSGGLSYEQYF.